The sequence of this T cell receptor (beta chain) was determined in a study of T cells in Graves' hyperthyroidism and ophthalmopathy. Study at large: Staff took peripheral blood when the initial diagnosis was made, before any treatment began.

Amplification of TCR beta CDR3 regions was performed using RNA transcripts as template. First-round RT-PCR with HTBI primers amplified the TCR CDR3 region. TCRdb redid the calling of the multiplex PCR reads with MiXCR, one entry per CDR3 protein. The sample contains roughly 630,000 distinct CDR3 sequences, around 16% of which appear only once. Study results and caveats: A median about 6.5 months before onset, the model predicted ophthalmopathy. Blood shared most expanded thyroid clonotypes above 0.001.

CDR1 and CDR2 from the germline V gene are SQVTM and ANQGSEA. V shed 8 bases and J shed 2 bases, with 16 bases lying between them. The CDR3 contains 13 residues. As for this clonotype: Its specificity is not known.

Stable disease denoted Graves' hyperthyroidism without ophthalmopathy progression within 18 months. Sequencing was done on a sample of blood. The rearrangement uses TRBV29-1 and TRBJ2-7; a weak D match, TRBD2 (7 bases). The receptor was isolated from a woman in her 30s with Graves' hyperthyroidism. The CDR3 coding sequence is TGCAGCTTTGCGGGGGCCTCAACCTACGAGCAGTACTTC. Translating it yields CSFAGASTYEQYF.